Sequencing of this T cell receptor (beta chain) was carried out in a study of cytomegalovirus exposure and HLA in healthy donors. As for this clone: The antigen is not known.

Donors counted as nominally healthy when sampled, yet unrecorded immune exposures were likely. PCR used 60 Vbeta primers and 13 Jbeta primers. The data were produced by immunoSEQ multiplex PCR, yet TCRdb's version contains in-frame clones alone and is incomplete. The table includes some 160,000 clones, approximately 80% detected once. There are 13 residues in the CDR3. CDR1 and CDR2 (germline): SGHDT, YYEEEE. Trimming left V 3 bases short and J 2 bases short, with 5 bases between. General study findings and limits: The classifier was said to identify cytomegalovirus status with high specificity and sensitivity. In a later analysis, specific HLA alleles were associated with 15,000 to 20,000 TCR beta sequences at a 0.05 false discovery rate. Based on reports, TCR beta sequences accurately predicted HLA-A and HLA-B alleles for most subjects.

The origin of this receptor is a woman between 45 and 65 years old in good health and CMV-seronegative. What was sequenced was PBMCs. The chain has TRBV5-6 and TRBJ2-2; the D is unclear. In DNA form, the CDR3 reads TGTGCCAGCAGCTACGGTAACACCGGGGAGCTGTTTTTT. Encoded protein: CASSYGNTGELFF.